This entry lists 23 T cell receptor beta chains sequenced from one sample in a study of vaccination effects on CD4 cells after COVID-19. These receptors have no known antigen. Before any sequencing was done, the ViraFEST assay used viral peptide pools to expand antigen-specific CD4+ T cells. With more than nine days of culture completed, CD4+ T cells were isolated. PCR confirmed that the person was infected with SARS-CoV-2 between March and December 2020. Sequencing used immunoSEQ multiplex PCR; TCRdb keeps in-frame clones, though not all of them. The table records 35,000 to 40,000 clones, around 70% of them present only once. The specimen comprised CD4+ T cells from PBMCs cultured with HCoV-NL63 spike peptides, sampled before COVID-19 vaccination. These receptors were obtained from a human donor who had a prior SARS-CoV-2 infection.

This clone was seen only a few times. The chain combines TRBV4-3 with TRBJ2-7; a weak D match, TRBD1 (5 bases). This CDR3 is 14 amino acids long. V dropped 3 bases and J dropped 2 bases, with 11 bases sitting between them. Per germline, CDR1 LGHNA and CDR2 YSLEER. The CDR3 DNA sequence: TGCGCCAGCAGCCAGGCACAGGCAGCCTACGAGCAGTACTTC. It specifies CASSQAQAAYEQYF.

The V gene is TRBV19, the J gene TRBJ1-5, with a weak D call TRBD1 (6 bases). CDR1 is LNHDA, CDR2 SQIVND, per germline (reference sequence). V shed 3 bases and J shed 7 bases, with 13 bases lying between them. This CDR3 is built from 14 residues. In DNA, the CDR3 is TGTGCCAGTAGTATGTATACAGGGAGGCAGCCCCAGCATTTT. Its protein product is CASSMYTGRQPQHF.

The chain carries TRBV6-5 and TRBJ1-2; D gene unclear. The CDR3 is made up of 14 amino acids. Trimming took 5 bases from V and 4 from J, leaving 14 bases between them. The germline V gene encodes CDR1 MNHEY and CDR2 SVGAGI. The chain's CDR3 is CASSSIGEGYGYTF. The CDR3 nucleotides are TGTGCCAGCAGTAGCATCGGTGAGGGCTATGGCTACACCTTC.

This clone was seen a few times. CDR3 region: CASRDRDKSSYEQYF. The DNA of the CDR3 is TGTGCCAGCCGGGACCGGGACAAGAGCTCCTACGAGCAGTACTTC. The chain joins TRBV11-2 to TRBJ2-7, with a tentative D call TRBD1 (6 bases). This CDR3 contains 15 residues. Germline CDR1 SGHAT, CDR2 FQNNGV. Trimming took 8 bases from V and 0 from J, leaving 17 bases between them.

The chain combines TRBV5-4 with TRBJ2-2, with TRBD2 as a possible D gene (6 bases). CDR3 size: 16 residues. Germline V lookup: CDR1 SGHNT, CDR2 YYREEE (reference sequence). V was cut by 4 bases and J by 6 bases, with 19 bases left in between. CDR3 nucleotides: TGTGCCAGCAGCCCGACAACCGGGACTCCCGCCGGGGAGCTGTTTTTT. The encoded protein is CASSPTTGTPAGELFF.

The chain combines TRBV2 with TRBJ2-1; the D is unclear. This CDR3 comprises 12 residues. Trimming stripped 7 bases from V and 5 bases from J, with 9 bases between. The V gene's germline CDR1 is SNHLY and CDR2 FYNNEI. The CDR3 sequence is CASILIDNEQFF. The CDR3 coding sequence is TGTGCCAGCATTTTGATCGACAATGAGCAGTTCTTC.

This clone was detected a few times. V usage is TRBV19 and J usage is TRBJ1-4; TRBD1 aligns across 9 bases. CDR3 length: 19 amino acids. The V gene's germline CDR1 is LNHDA and CDR2 SQIVND (reference sequence). Losses at the gene ends were 5 bases for V and 7 bases for J; bases not matched to a gene: 20. CDR3 coding DNA: TGTGCCAGTAGTGCGTATGGACAGGGGATCTCCGGTCCTACTGAAAAACTGTTTTTT. Translated: CASSAYGQGISGPTEKLFF.

V gene TRBV7-9 combines with J gene TRBJ2-7; D gene ambiguous. CDR1 is SEHNR and CDR2 is FQNEAQ in the germline V gene (reference sequence). Trimming cost V 1 base and J 0 bases, with 7 bases left between them. The CDR3 length is 14 residues. CDR3 sequence (DNA): TGTGCCAGCAGCTTAGACGGTAGCTCCTACGAGCAGTACTTC. Translating it yields CASSLDGSSYEQYF.

The J gene is TRBJ2-2, the V gene TRBV4-2, with a possible D match to TRBD2 (6 bases). CDR1 is LGHNA and CDR2 is YNFKEQ in the germline V gene. V was trimmed by 4 bases and J by 2 bases, leaving 17 bases between them. This CDR3 region has 17 residues. The CDR3: CASSPSETSRNTGELFF. The CDR3 DNA is TGTGCCAGCAGCCCAAGCGAAACTAGCCGTAACACCGGGGAGCTGTTTTTT.

The V call is TRBV5-1, the J call TRBJ1-2; D perhaps matches TRBD1 (6 bases). The V gene lost 6 bases and the J gene lost 4 bases, with 31 bases spanning the gap. CDR3 length: 19 amino acids. CDR1 and CDR2 (germline): SGHRS, YFSETQ. CDR3 sequence: CASTRSWTEVTHPGYGYTF. The CDR3, as DNA: TGCGCCAGCACCCGCAGTTGGACAGAGGTTACTCACCCGGGCTATGGCTACACCTTC.

This chain connects TRBV4-1 to TRBJ2-5, with 7 bases matching TRBD1. This CDR3 contains 14 residues. The germline gives CDR1 MGHRA, CDR2 YSYEKL. V lost 4 bases, J lost 3 bases, and 5 bases stayed unmatched. CDR3 nucleotides: TGCGCCAGCAGCCGGACAGGCCAGGAAGAGACCCAGTACTTC. It specifies CASSRTGQEETQYF.

The rearrangement uses TRBV2 and TRBJ2-7; 7 positions agree with TRBD2. Germline values: CDR1 SNHLY, CDR2 FYNNEI. The CDR3 extends over 18 amino acids. Losses at the gene ends were 10 bases for V and 4 bases for J; bases not matched to a gene: 25. CDR3 sequence (DNA): TGTGCCAAAGGCACGTCTTTTTTCGCGGGAGCGGGGTCATACGAGCAGTACTTC. Translating it yields CAKGTSFFAGAGSYEQYF.

This chain connects TRBV10-3 to TRBJ2-2, with 12 bases aligning to TRBD2. This CDR3 region has 18 residues. V was clipped by 3 bases and J by 5 bases; unmatched bases: 10. The germline V gene encodes CDR1 ENHRY and CDR2 SYGVKD. CDR3 amino acids: CAISETGTSGLKTGELFF. The CDR3, as DNA: TGTGCCATCAGTGAAACCGGGACTAGCGGGTTGAAAACCGGGGAGCTGTTTTTT.

The chain carries TRBV11-3 and TRBJ1-6, with D tentatively TRBD1 (5 bases). The V end lost 5 bases, the J end lost 9 bases, and 20 bases lay between the germline ends. The CDR3 is 16 amino acids. Germline V lookup: CDR1 SGHNT, CDR2 YENEEA. The CDR3 reads CASSRYVQVHRSPLHF. CDR3 nucleotide sequence: TGTGCCAGCAGCCGATACGTACAGGTGCACCGTTCACCCCTCCACTTT.

The rearrangement links TRBV7-2 to TRBJ2-1, with unresolved D. This CDR3 contains 14 residues. V shed 2 bases and J shed 6 bases, with 11 bases lying between them. Germline lookup yields CDR1 SGHTA and CDR2 FQGNSA. The CDR3 reads CASSLQFRSNEQFF. The DNA for the CDR3 is TGTGCCAGCAGCTTACAATTCAGGAGCAATGAGCAGTTCTTC.

This clone was seen a few times. This sequence joins TRBV5-4 and TRBJ1-2; 7 bases are a match to TRBD1. CDR3 size: 15 residues. CDR1 SGHNT and CDR2 YYREEE come from the germline V gene (reference sequence). Losses at the gene ends were 0 bases for V and 4 bases for J; bases not matched to a gene: 6. This CDR3 reads CASSLEGRGTYGYTF. CDR3 DNA sequence: TGTGCCAGCAGCTTGGAAGGCAGGGGGACCTATGGCTACACCTTC. The full variable domain, in which reference TRBV5-4 and TRBJ1-2 provide the parts outside the CDR3, is ETGVTQSPTHLIKTRGQQVTLRCSSQSGHNTVSWYQQALGQGPQFIFQYYREEENGRGNFPPRFSGLQFPNYSSELNVNALELDDSALYLCASSLEGRGTYGYTFGSGTRLTVV.

The chain carries TRBV18 and TRBJ1-2; D remains unclear. Germline CDR1 reads KGHSH; CDR2 reads LQKENI. The V and J ends lost 3 bases and 6 bases respectively, with 14 bases between them. The CDR3 is made up of 14 amino acids. CDR3 coding DNA: TGTGCCAGCTCACCTCCCTCGGTCTCCAATGGCTACACCTTC. Translation: CASSPPSVSNGYTF. The complete variable domain, with remaining parts taken from reference TRBV18 and TRBJ1-2, reads NAGVMQNPRHLVRRRGQEARLRCSPMKGHSHVYWYRQLPEEGLKFMVYLQKENIIDESGMPKERFSAEFPKEGPSILRIQQVVRGDSAAYFCASSPPSVSNGYTFGSGTRLTVV.

This chain connects TRBV30 to TRBJ2-2; the match to TRBD2 covers 9 bases. The CDR3 is made up of 15 amino acids. Germline V gene lookup returns CDR1 GTSNPN and CDR2 SVGIG (reference sequence). J gave up 7 bases and V 5 bases, and 11 bases lay outside the gene matches. The CDR3 here is CAWLPSGVGSGELFF. CDR3 nucleotide sequence: TGTGCCTGGCTTCCTAGCGGGGTGGGGAGCGGGGAGCTGTTTTTT.

The rearrangement uses TRBV19 and TRBJ1-5; 8 nucleotides line up with TRBD1. The V gene's germline CDR1 is LNHDA and CDR2 SQIVND (reference sequence). The trim removed 1 base at V and 2 bases at J, leaving 4 bases unmatched. This CDR3 has 16 amino acids. CDR3 in amino acids: CASSIAGQGGNQPQHF. DNA for the CDR3: TGTGCCAGTAGTATAGCCGGACAGGGAGGCAATCAGCCCCAGCATTTT.

This clone was observed a handful of times. The genes are TRBV30 and TRBJ1-1, with D perhaps TRBD1 (5 bases). CDR3 size: 10 residues. V lost 8 bases and J 12 bases, leaving 16 bases between the germline ends. Looked up from germline, CDR1 is GTSNPN and CDR2 is SVGIG (reference sequence). Here the CDR3 DNA reads TGTGCCGGGGGTTACACCGCGCCTTTCTTT. This encodes CAGGYTAPFF.

The chain employs TRBV2 and TRBJ1-1; weak D call: TRBD1 (5 bases). The V end was cut by 6 bases, the J end by 1 base, with 9 bases between. Germline loops: CDR1 SNHLY, CDR2 FYNNEI. This CDR3 contains 13 residues. The CDR3 protein is CASRGQRNTEAFF. The CDR3 DNA sequence: TGTGCCAGCAGAGGACAAAGGAACACTGAAGCTTTCTTT.

The genes are TRBV7-9 and TRBJ2-5; D possibly uses TRBD1 or TRBD2 (5 bases each). The CDR3 is made up of 17 amino acids. Germline V gene sequence: CDR1 SEHNR, CDR2 FQNEAQ (reference sequence). The V gene lost 4 bases and the J gene lost 2 bases, with 20 bases spanning the gap. CDR3 DNA: TGTGCCAGCAGCTCACGGCGGGTTGGGGGTGTACAAGAGACCCAGTACTTC. It specifies CASSSRRVGGVQETQYF.

The chain couples TRBV25-1 to TRBJ1-4; D remains ambiguous. The CDR3 sequence is 15 residues long. Trimming removed 1 base from V and 11 bases from J, with 17 bases in between. Germline V gene sequence: CDR1 MGHDK, CDR2 SYGVNS. CDR3 coding DNA: TGTGCCAGCAGTGAATCGGTGATGGGGAGAGGGAAACTGTTTTTT. Its protein is CASSESVMGRGKLFF. The complete variable domain, with remaining parts taken from reference TRBV25-1 and TRBJ1-4, reads EADIYQTPRYLVIGTGKKITLECSQTMGHDKMYWYQQDPGMELHLIHYSYGVNSTEKGDLSSESTVSRIRTEHFPLTLESARPSHTSQYLCASSESVMGRGKLFFGSGTQLSVL.